These 15 T cell receptor beta chains came from one sample sequenced in a study of T cells after yellow fever vaccination. From the 5' RACE reads, TCRdb called clonotypes with MiXCR, one entry per CDR3 protein. The sample yields about 310,000 distinct CDR3 sequences, roughly 3.5% seen once. This material consisted of PBMCs, taken on the day of the yellow fever booster vaccination. All receptors derive from a man aged 18-30 years who received the YFV17D yellow fever vaccine.

This clonotype appeared a few times. The J gene is TRBJ2-1, the V gene TRBV7-3; weak D call: TRBD2 (5 bases). The germline gives CDR1 SGHTA, CDR2 FQGTGA. The CDR3 spans 16 residues. V gave up 0 bases and J gave up 2 bases, with 11 bases separating them. The CDR3: CASSLTEGSPYNEQFF. CDR3 coding DNA: TGTGCCAGCAGCTTAACCGAGGGATCCCCCTACAATGAGCAGTTCTTC.

This clonotype appeared a few times. This chain links TRBV24-1 with TRBJ2-1; D is perhaps TRBD1 or TRBD2 (6 bases each). The V gene lost 7 bases and the J gene lost 14 bases, with 17 bases spanning the gap. The germline gives CDR1 KGHDR, CDR2 SFDVKD. CDR3 size: 12 residues. CDR3: CATSRDSGAKFF. Written as DNA, the CDR3 is TGTGCCACCAGCCGGGATTCGGGGGCCAAGTTCTTC.

This clonotype turned up a few times. This chain joins TRBV9 and TRBJ2-3; D possibly corresponds to TRBD1 (6 bases). This CDR3 spans 15 amino acids. Trimming took off 4 bases at V and 0 bases at J, with 12 bases between the two ends. Germline V lookup: CDR1 SGDLS, CDR2 YYNGEE. CDR3: CASSSRTVSTDTQYF. The CDR3 DNA sequence: TGTGCCAGCAGCTCCAGGACAGTTAGCACAGATACGCAGTATTTT.

There are many counts of this clonotype. The chain is built from TRBV29-1 and TRBJ2-1, with TRBD1 as a possible D gene (6 bases). V gave up 0 bases and J gave up 3 bases, with 9 bases separating them. CDR3 length equals 14 residues. CDR1 SQVTM and CDR2 ANQGSEA come from the germline V gene. The CDR3 is CSVEDLGGYNEQFF. In DNA, the CDR3 is TGCAGCGTTGAAGATCTAGGGGGCTACAATGAGCAGTTCTTC.

At least ten counts were recorded for this clonotype. This chain links TRBV3-1 with TRBJ2-3; either TRBD1 or TRBD2 may fit D (5 bases each). This CDR3 has 14 amino acids. CDR1 LGHDT and CDR2 YNNKEL come from the germline V gene (reference sequence). V was pared by 4 bases and J by 0 bases, with 8 bases between. The CDR3 spells CASSRDRSTDTQYF. DNA for the CDR3: TGTGCCAGCAGCCGGGACCGGAGCACAGATACGCAGTATTTT.

This rearrangement joins TRBV2 to TRBJ2-7; D is perhaps TRBD1 (6 bases). Germline CDR1 is SNHLY and CDR2 is FYNNEI. The CDR3 contains 17 residues. Trimming left V 4 bases short and J 3 bases short, with 22 bases between. The CDR3 reads CASSAEIGGQQIYEQYF. CDR3 in DNA: TGTGCCAGCAGTGCCGAGATAGGGGGACAACAGATCTACGAGCAGTACTTC.

At least ten counts were recorded for this clonotype. The chain carries TRBV5-1 and TRBJ2-5; D remains unclear. Germline CDR1 is SGHRS and CDR2 is YFSETQ. The V gene lost 2 bases and the J gene lost 5 bases, with 13 bases spanning the gap. The CDR3 is 14 residues long. CDR3 coding DNA: TGCGCCAGCAGCTTACAGCCCGGCGACGAGACCCAGTACTTC. Its protein is CASSLQPGDETQYF.

This clonotype has at least ten counts. This rearrangement joins TRBV5-1 to TRBJ2-5; 8 nucleotides line up with TRBD2. Trimming removed 4 bases from V and 4 bases from J; junction bases left unmatched: 6. CDR1 and CDR2 from the germline V gene are SGHRS and YFSETQ. This CDR3 is built from 14 residues. The CDR3, as DNA: TGCGCCAGCAGCCGCGGACTAGCTGGAGAGACCCAGTACTTC. This sequence encodes CASSRGLAGETQYF.

There are a few counts of this clonotype. The CDR3 does not end in the conserved phenylalanine or tryptophan, so this is likely a read error. The chain recombines TRBV11-2 with TRBJ2-3; tentative D call: TRBD1 (8 bases). V was trimmed by 4 bases and J by 4 bases, leaving 15 bases between them. Germline CDR1 reads SGHAT; CDR2 reads FQNNGV. CDR3 length: 15 residues. The CDR3 region has the DNA TGTGCCAGCAGCTCCTACAGGGGGAGGGCAGATACGCAGTATATT. Translated, it gives CASSSYRGRADTQYI.

The chain carries TRBV19 and TRBJ2-5, with D possibly matching TRBD2 (5 bases). The ends were cut back, 3 bases at V and 2 bases at J, with 13 bases in the middle. Germline values: CDR1 LNHDA, CDR2 SQIVND (reference sequence). There are 15 residues in the CDR3. CDR3 region: CASSIDPRGQETQYF. CDR3 DNA: TGTGCCAGTAGTATTGACCCCCGAGGGCAAGAGACCCAGTACTTC.

CDR3 bases: TGTGCCAGCAGCTTGGCTAGCGGGAGGGAGCAGTACTTC. Protein sequence: CASSLASGREQYF. This chain joins TRBV5-4 and TRBJ2-7, with TRBD2 matching over 11 bases. V lost 0 bases, J lost 7 bases, and 0 bases stayed unmatched. The V gene's germline CDR1 is SGHNT and CDR2 YYREEE (reference sequence). The CDR3 extends over 13 amino acids. The whole variable domain, remainder taken from reference TRBV5-4 and TRBJ2-7, is ETGVTQSPTHLIKTRGQQVTLRCSSQSGHNTVSWYQQALGQGPQFIFQYYREEENGRGNFPPRFSGLQFPNYSSELNVNALELDDSALYLCASSLASGREQYFGPGTRLTVT.

This clonotype appeared a few times. The V call is TRBV18, the J call TRBJ2-2; 8 nucleotides line up with TRBD2. From germline, CDR1 is KGHSH and CDR2 LQKENI. The CDR3 is 16 residues long. The V segment lost 4 bases and the J segment 1 base; nucleotides outside the gene matches: 5. The CDR3 bases are TGTGCCAGCTCACAACGGACTAGCTGGAACACCGGGGAGCTGTTTTTT. It specifies CASSQRTSWNTGELFF. The full variable domain, completed using reference TRBV18 and TRBJ2-2, is NAGVMQNPRHLVRRRGQEARLRCSPMKGHSHVYWYRQLPEEGLKFMVYLQKENIIDESGMPKERFSAEFPKEGPSILRIQQVVRGDSAAYFCASSQRTSWNTGELFFGEGSRLTVL.

This clonotype was detected only a few times. V and J are TRBV6-5 and TRBJ2-7; maybe TRBD1 (5 bases). Germline V gene lookup returns CDR1 MNHEY and CDR2 SVGAGI. The V and J ends lost 5 bases and 0 bases respectively, with 17 bases between them. This CDR3 is 16 amino acids long. The CDR3 region is CASSPSPPGYSYEQYV. CDR3 DNA sequence: TGTGCCAGCAGTCCGAGCCCACCAGGGTACTCCTACGAGCAGTACGTC.

This clonotype was found many times. The V call is TRBV7-6, the J call TRBJ2-3; 7 positions agree with TRBD2. CDR3 length: 16 residues. CDR1 and CDR2 from the germline V gene are SGHVS and FNYEAQ. V lost 5 bases, J lost 6 bases, and 14 bases stayed unmatched. In nucleotides, the CDR3 is TGTGCCAGCAGCCCAGTGGTCCGGGGGGTATGGGATACGCAGTATTTT. Its protein product is CASSPVVRGVWDTQYF.

This clonotype was counted a few times. The chain recombines TRBV20-1 with TRBJ2-3; 9 bases are shared with TRBD2. The CDR3 loop spans 16 amino acids. Germline-derived CDR1 and CDR2 are DFQATT and SNEGSKA (reference sequence). The V and J ends lost 5 bases and 4 bases, in that order; junction bases with no gene match: 13. The CDR3 nucleotides are TGCAGTGCTCCGCCTCTTCTAGCGGGGACGGCAGATACGCAGTATTTT. It specifies CSAPPLLAGTADTQYF.